These 7 T cell receptor beta chains share one sample of origin, sequenced in a study of T cell responses to AZD1222 COVID-19 vaccine. Some clones are missing from TCRdb's copy, which holds only in-frame ones; the method was immunoSEQ multiplex PCR. The sample yields 110,000 to 150,000 clones, approximately 90% seen once. The material was peripheral blood, obtained on day 0 of AZD1222 vaccination. Receptor source: an adult in good health.

This clone has just one count. The V call is TRBV4-2, the J call TRBJ2-1, with D possibly TRBD2 on 5 matching bases. V shed 0 bases and J shed 4 bases, with 10 bases lying between them. CDR1 LGHNA and CDR2 YNFKEQ come from the germline V gene. CDR3 size: 15 residues. The CDR3 loop is CASSQETLGYNEQFF. The DNA for the CDR3 is TGTGCCAGCAGCCAAGAAACACTAGGGTACAATGAGCAGTTCTTC.

The chain carries TRBV27 and TRBJ2-7, with a possible D match to TRBD1 (6 bases). Trimming pared 6 bases from V and 4 bases from J, leaving 16 bases between. Germline lookup yields CDR1 MNHEY and CDR2 SMNVEV (reference sequence). The CDR3 runs to 14 residues. The CDR3 reads CASRGPGQGYEQYF. The CDR3 DNA reads TGTGCCAGCAGAGGACCGGGACAAGGTTACGAGCAGTACTTC.

The chain combines TRBV20-1 with TRBJ2-1; 7 bases agree with TRBD2. Germline lookup yields CDR1 DFQATT and CDR2 SNEGSKA (reference sequence). This CDR3 is 11 amino acids long. The trim removed 5 bases at V and 15 bases at J, leaving 10 bases unmatched. The CDR3 sequence is CSAAGVRGLFF. CDR3 coding DNA: TGCAGTGCTGCGGGAGTGAGGGGTCTGTTCTTC.

This clone was detected once. The DNA for the CDR3 is TGTGCCAGTAGTATGGTAGCGGGACCGTACGAGCAGTACTTC. It is translated as CASSMVAGPYEQYF. The J gene is TRBJ2-7, the V gene TRBV19, with 8 bases that match TRBD2. CDR3 size: 14 residues. V was clipped by 3 bases and J by 4 bases; unmatched bases: 5. Germline CDR1 reads LNHDA; CDR2 reads SQIVND (reference sequence).

The rearrangement joins TRBV7-2 to TRBJ2-7; 8 bases are shared with TRBD2. The CDR3 totals 15 residues. Germline V gives CDR1 SGHTA, CDR2 FQGNSA. Losses at the gene ends were 1 base for V and 2 bases for J; bases not matched to a gene: 4. The CDR3: CASSLVSGTTYEQYF. For the CDR3, the DNA is TGTGCCAGCAGCTTAGTTAGCGGGACCACCTACGAGCAGTACTTC.

This chain links TRBV25-1 with TRBJ2-3; 9 nucleotides align to TRBD1. CDR1 is MGHDK, CDR2 SYGVNS, per germline. With 7 bases clipped from V and 1 base from J, the junction kept 3 bases outside the gene matches. The CDR3 runs to 14 residues. The CDR3 loop is CASTRDRGTDTQYF. DNA for the CDR3: TGTGCCAGCACCCGGGACAGGGGCACAGATACGCAGTATTTT.

The chain has TRBV29-1 and TRBJ2-2, with 8 bases identical to TRBD2. Germline V gene data show CDR1 as SQVTM and CDR2 as ANQGSEA. The ends lost 5 bases at V and 1 base at J; junction bases unmatched: 3. The CDR3 runs 14 residues. The DNA for the CDR3 is TGCAGCGTTCGGGCGGGGGGGAACACCGGGGAGCTGTTTTTT. Its translation: CSVRAGGNTGELFF.